This entry is about one T cell receptor beta chain. The clone's antigen remains unknown. No much larger clone is present one base from it, and per-base qualities are unavailable. The data were produced on an Illumina HiSeq 1500. TCRdb applied fastp at Q25 and MiXCR to the public reads, then kept only in-frame beta chains. Rows are unified per CDR3 protein, each entry keeping the most common DNA and genes. Recorded for this sample are some 700,000 distinct CDR3 sequences; about 33% of them occurred a single time. Together, the top ten hold 15% to 20% of the sample. The treatment or condition tag for this specimen amounts to: in vitro stimulation with specific CMV peptide epitopes to enrich CMV-specific T cells. The entry originates in a study of T cell repertoires in cytomegalovirus infection (dated by TCRdb to the late 2010s). Background for the entire study: Recently identified HLA-C-restricted CMV epitopes, whose presentation resists viral immunomodulation, were targeted by peptide stimulations together with well-studied HLA-B-restricted epitopes. Donor HLA type was relevant to the analysis, because carriage of CMV infection together with the matching HLA type was indicated by public TCR beta signatures. General conclusions and limits of the study: In both this cohort and an independent cohort of under 450 donors, the cumulative frequency of public TCR beta family members distinguished carriers of CMV infection plus the relevant HLA type. The ex vivo response was dominated by HLA-C-restricted CMV-specific TCR beta clonotypes, which also provided the single most frequent clonotype in two of eight donors.

Trimming accounts for 6 bases at V and 0 bases at J, while the number of junction bases matched to no gene is 4. The CDR3 sequence holds 15 residues, the cysteine and phenylalanine included. The retained sequence is limited to the CDR3, 45 bases, with the frame set at the first base. Based on the germline V gene, the CDR1 and CDR2 sequences are SGHTA and FQGNSA. Here the chain combines TRBV7-2 and TRBJ1-5, and TRBD1 matches 8 of the central bases. Material: cultured PBMCs, obtained from culture after CMV antigen stimulation. The origin of this receptor is a human donor in good health (CMV status not recorded). Some clones in this sample may be carry-over from other donors' samples. The DNA sequence follows: TGTGCCAGCAGATTCGACAGGGGTAGCAATCAGCCCCAGCATTTT. The translation is CASRFDRGSNQPQHF.